The sequence of this T cell receptor (beta chain) was determined in a study of response to subunit inactivated influenza vaccine listed by TCRdb under 2018. About the investigation overall: Deep quantitative profiling of the T cell receptor repertoire was used in the study to follow responses to a trivalent subunit inactivated influenza vaccine.

Library method: RT-PCR. The run used an Illumina HiSeq 2500. TCRdb itself trimmed the public reads at Q25 with fastp, ran MiXCR and retained productive beta chains. Rows are unified per CDR3 protein, each entry keeping the most common DNA and genes. This sample comprises around 490,000 distinct CDR3 sequences, 6.5% to 8% of them detected only once. Together, the top ten hold under 15% of the sample. Broad study findings and their caveats: The authors suggested that each seasonal influenza vaccination may recruit only a limited number of new T cells.

This clonotype was found many times. Its antigen remains unidentified. Base-call qualities are not available, and no considerably larger clone is one nucleotide away. The germline V gene (reference sequence) supplies CDR1 LGHDT and CDR2 YNNKEL. V is trimmed back by 5 bases and J by 6 bases, and the junction contains 11 bases that no gene match accounts for. From cysteine to phenylalanine, the CDR3 is 16 amino acids long. Only the CDR3 DNA is retained, 48 bases long and in frame from the first base. This TCR came from a man between 50 and 69 years old who received an inactivated influenza vaccine. Donor details come from another sample of the same person, matched by shared clones. In this chain, TRBV3-1 is recombined with TRBJ2-1; TRBD2 lines up with 9 middle nucleotides. Sequenced material: PBMCs from blood, taken roughly 24 months after vaccination. CDR3 sequence: CASSSFLLAGTNEQFF. The nucleotides read TGTGCCAGCAGCTCATTCCTCCTAGCGGGGACCAATGAGCAGTTCTTC.